The present entry profiles one T cell receptor (beta chain) with its context. Sequencing was performed with immunoSEQ multiplex PCR; in TCRdb, only in-frame clones are kept and a portion is missing. The sample carries around 390,000 clones, 87% recorded once. V was trimmed by 4 bases and J by 2 bases, leaving 9 bases between them. Germline V gene sequence: CDR1 LNHDA, CDR2 SQIVND (reference sequence). This CDR3 is 14 amino acids long. The sample is drawn from a study of blood T cell repertoires in COVID-19. Sequences were obtained from PBMCs or T cells enriched from blood (not recorded which). The chain is built from TRBV19 and TRBJ1-5, with D perhaps TRBD1 (5 bases). The TCR originated in a woman aged 45 to 65 who had recovered from COVID-19. This chain's CDR3 is CASSTREGNQPQHF. DNA of the CDR3: TGTGCCAGTAGTACCAGGGAGGGCAATCAGCCCCAGCATTTT.